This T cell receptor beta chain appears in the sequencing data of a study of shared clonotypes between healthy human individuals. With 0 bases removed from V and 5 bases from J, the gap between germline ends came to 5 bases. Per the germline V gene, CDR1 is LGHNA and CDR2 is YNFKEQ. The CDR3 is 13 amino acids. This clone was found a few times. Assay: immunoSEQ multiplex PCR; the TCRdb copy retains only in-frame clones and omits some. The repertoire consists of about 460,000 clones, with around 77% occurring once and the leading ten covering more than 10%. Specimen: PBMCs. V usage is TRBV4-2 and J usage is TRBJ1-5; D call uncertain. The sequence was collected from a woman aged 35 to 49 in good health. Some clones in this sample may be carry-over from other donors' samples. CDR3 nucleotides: TGTGCCAGCAGCCAAGATGGGGATCAGCCCCAGCATTTT. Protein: CASSQDGDQPQHF.